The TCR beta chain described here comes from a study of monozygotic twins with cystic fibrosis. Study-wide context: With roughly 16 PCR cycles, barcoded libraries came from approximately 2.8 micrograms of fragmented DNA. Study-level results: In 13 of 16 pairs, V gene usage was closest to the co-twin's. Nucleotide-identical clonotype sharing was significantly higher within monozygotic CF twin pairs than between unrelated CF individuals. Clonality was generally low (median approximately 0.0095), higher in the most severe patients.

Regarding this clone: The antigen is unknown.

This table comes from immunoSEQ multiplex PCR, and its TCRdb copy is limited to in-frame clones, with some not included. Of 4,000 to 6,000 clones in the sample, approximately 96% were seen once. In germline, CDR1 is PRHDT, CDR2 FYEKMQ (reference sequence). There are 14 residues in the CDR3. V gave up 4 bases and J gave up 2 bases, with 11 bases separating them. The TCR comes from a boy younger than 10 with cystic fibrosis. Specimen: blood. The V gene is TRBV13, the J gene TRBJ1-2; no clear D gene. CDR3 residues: CASSSGALNYGYTF. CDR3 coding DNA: TGTGCCAGCAGCTCCGGAGCGTTGAACTATGGCTACACCTTC.